The 17 T cell receptor beta chains presented below share a single source sample, sequenced in a study of cytomegalovirus exposure and HLA in healthy donors. The PCR used 60 Vbeta and 13 Jbeta primers. Libraries were prepared by immunoSEQ multiplex PCR; TCRdb keeps only in-frame clonotypes and omits some of them. The table shows 130,000 or so clones, with 60% to 85% occurring only once. The sequenced sample consisted of PBMCs. Every receptor here comes from a female donor in good health and CMV-seropositive.

The V and J genes are TRBV14 and TRBJ2-6; a possible D gene is TRBD1 (6 bases). Germline loops: CDR1 SGHDN, CDR2 FVKESK. The CDR3 loop spans 15 amino acids. The ends were cut back, 1 base at V and 4 bases at J, with 8 bases in the middle. CDR3 sequence reads: CASSQGTDGANVLTF. The CDR3 DNA is TGTGCCAGCAGCCAAGGGACAGACGGGGCCAACGTCCTGACTTTC.

This clone was seen more than once but under ten times. An end of the junction does not agree with germline; a read error may underlie this. This rearrangement joins TRBV7-9 to TRBJ1-5, with D maybe TRBD1 (5 bases). Per germline, CDR1 SEHNR and CDR2 FQNEAQ (reference sequence). The CDR3 is 12 residues long. This CDR3 reads CSSSAGQGPSHF. In nucleotides, the CDR3 is TGTTCCAGCAGCGCAGGACAAGGCCCATCGCATTTT.

The V gene is TRBV30, the J gene TRBJ2-3; TRBD2 agrees at 7 bases. Looked up from germline, CDR1 is GTSNPN and CDR2 is SVGIG (reference sequence). The V gene end was trimmed by 1 base and the J gene end by 6 bases; junction bases not matched to a gene: 1. The CDR3 totals 12 residues. The CDR3 protein is CAWSGTRDTQYF. The CDR3 bases are TGTGCCTGGAGTGGGACTAGGGATACGCAGTATTTT.

The rearrangement uses TRBV13 and TRBJ2-3; 7 nucleotides agree with TRBD1. Germline V gene lookup returns CDR1 PRHDT and CDR2 FYEKMQ (reference sequence). The CDR3 is 15 residues long. The ends lost 1 base at V and 4 bases at J; junction bases unmatched: 5. This CDR3 reads CASSLDRDRADTQYF. CDR3 DNA: TGTGCCAGCAGCTTAGACCGAGACAGGGCAGATACGCAGTATTTT.

The V call is TRBV5-4, the J call TRBJ2-1; D may be TRBD2 (6 bases). The germline V gene encodes CDR1 SGHNT and CDR2 YYREEE (reference sequence). This CDR3 contains 17 residues. V shed 1 base and J shed 4 bases, with 18 bases lying between them. In DNA form, the CDR3 reads TGTGCCAGCAGCTTGATCGGAAAAAGCGGGCCGTACAATGAGCAGTTCTTC. This translates into CASSLIGKSGPYNEQFF. The variable domain in full, with the rest retrieved from reference TRBV5-4 and TRBJ2-1, is ETGVTQSPTHLIKTRGQQVTLRCSSQSGHNTVSWYQQALGQGPQFIFQYYREEENGRGNFPPRFSGLQFPNYSSELNVNALELDDSALYLCASSLIGKSGPYNEQFFGPGTRLTVL.

This chain uses TRBV5-1 with TRBJ2-5; 13 bases agree with TRBD2. CDR1 and CDR2 (germline): SGHRS, YFSETQ. V lost 10 bases, J lost 2 bases, and 11 bases stayed unmatched. This CDR3 has 16 residues. CDR3 DNA: TGCGCCTGCGATACTGGGACTAGCGGGGTTCAAGAGACCCAGTACTTC. This sequence encodes CACDTGTSGVQETQYF.

This sequence joins TRBV5-1 and TRBJ2-6; D uncertain. Trimming stripped 2 bases from V and 2 bases from J, with 11 bases between. The CDR3 has 16 amino acids. Germline values: CDR1 SGHRS, CDR2 YFSETQ. This CDR3 reads CASSFNPTPGANVLTF. The CDR3 DNA reads as TGCGCCAGCAGCTTTAATCCGACTCCTGGGGCCAACGTCCTGACTTTC.

The V and J genes are TRBV7-2 and TRBJ2-7; D uncertain. Looked up from germline, CDR1 is SGHTA and CDR2 is FQGNSA. This CDR3 is built from 13 residues. Between the trimmed V and J ends, which lost 5 bases and 0 bases, there was a span of 8 bases. The CDR3, as DNA: TGTGCCAGCAGCAGTCAGTTCTCCTACGAGCAGTACTTC. It codes for CASSSQFSYEQYF.

The chain links TRBV4-1 to TRBJ2-5; 12 nucleotides align to TRBD1. V shed 1 base, J shed 5 bases, and the junction held 8 bases outside the gene matches. The germline V gene has CDR1 MGHRA and CDR2 YSYEKL. The CDR3 has 17 amino acids. In DNA form, the CDR3 reads TGCGCCAGCAGCCAAGTTGGCGGGACAGGGGGCCCGGAGACCCAGTACTTC. Amino acid sequence: CASSQVGGTGGPETQYF.

This chain connects TRBV4-1 to TRBJ1-1, with D perhaps matching TRBD1 (6 bases). The germline CDR1 and CDR2 sequences are MGHRA and YSYEKL. Trimming removed 0 bases from V and 1 base from J, with 21 bases in between. CDR3 length: 19 residues. CDR3 in DNA: TGCGCCAGCAGCCAAGATCAAGGGGGGAGGGGTGGTTGGAACACTGAAGCTTTCTTT. The encoded protein is CASSQDQGGRGGWNTEAFF.

V is TRBV27 and J is TRBJ1-4; a possible D gene is TRBD1 (5 bases). The ends were cut back, 7 bases at V and 3 bases at J, with 15 bases in the middle. The CDR3 has 15 amino acids. The V gene's germline CDR1 is MNHEY and CDR2 SMNVEV (reference sequence). Here the CDR3 DNA reads TGTGCCAGCATGCCCTCCAGGGCGTCTAATGAAAAACTGTTTTTT. It translates to CASMPSRASNEKLFF.

This chain connects TRBV10-3 to TRBJ2-3; 13 bases map to TRBD2. CDR1 ENHRY and CDR2 SYGVKD come from the germline V gene. This CDR3 has 16 amino acids. The V gene end was trimmed by 6 bases and the J gene end by 2 bases; junction bases not matched to a gene: 5. The CDR3 spells CAIRPGTSGDTDTQYF. CDR3 DNA sequence: TGTGCCATCAGGCCCGGGACTAGCGGGGACACAGATACGCAGTATTTT.

J is TRBJ1-2 and V is TRBV9; perhaps TRBD1 as D (6 bases). Between the trimmed V and J ends, which lost 4 bases and 5 bases, there was a span of 18 bases. The CDR3 is 15 residues long. The germline V gene encodes CDR1 SGDLS and CDR2 YYNGEE. The CDR3, as DNA: TGTGCCAGCAGCTTCACCGGGAGGACAGATTATGGCTACACCTTC. The encoded protein is CASSFTGRTDYGYTF.

This clone was seen a few times. The chain has TRBV18 and TRBJ2-7; 8 bases fit TRBD1. V shed 6 bases and J 7 bases; nucleotides not matched to a gene: 11. The CDR3 is made up of 14 amino acids. The V gene's germline CDR1 is KGHSH and CDR2 LQKENI. CDR3 DNA sequence: TGTGCCAGCTCCCAAGTACAGGGGGGTGAGGAGCAGTACTTC. As protein: CASSQVQGGEEQYF. Filled out from reference TRBV18 and TRBJ2-7, the complete variable domain reads NAGVMQNPRHLVRRRGQEARLRCSPMKGHSHVYWYRQLPEEGLKFMVYLQKENIIDESGMPKERFSAEFPKEGPSILRIQQVVRGDSAAYFCASSQVQGGEEQYFGPGTRLTVT.

In nucleotides, the CDR3 is TGTGCCAGCAGCCTAGGGCGGGGAAAGCATGGCTACACCTTC. Translated, it gives CASSLGRGKHGYTF. This chain uses TRBV9 with TRBJ1-2; D not certain. The CDR3 consists of 14 residues. The germline CDR1 and CDR2 sequences are SGDLS and YYNGEE. Trimming left V 4 bases short and J 6 bases short, with 16 bases between.

The V and J genes are TRBV5-1 and TRBJ1-3; D possibly corresponds to TRBD1 (6 bases). The V end lost 4 bases, the J end lost 0 bases, and 17 bases lay between the germline ends. The CDR3 loop spans 17 amino acids. Germline values: CDR1 SGHRS, CDR2 YFSETQ. The CDR3 here is CASSETTGTSSGNTIYF. The DNA for the CDR3 is TGCGCCAGCAGCGAAACGACAGGAACTTCCTCTGGAAACACCATATATTTT.

This rearrangement joins TRBV7-9 to TRBJ2-1; TRBD2 agrees at 13 bases. This CDR3 region has 15 residues. The V gene end was trimmed by 6 bases and the J gene end by 8 bases; junction bases not matched to a gene: 7. CDR1 and CDR2 from the germline V gene are SEHNR and FQNEAQ (reference sequence). The CDR3 DNA sequence: TGTGCCAGCAGGTGGACTAGCGGGAGTTTGTATGAGCAGTTCTTC. Translation: CASRWTSGSLYEQFF.